One sample yielded the 10 T cell receptor beta chains listed below, sequenced in a study of shared T cell receptors in the human thymus. Sequenced by immunoSEQ multiplex PCR; TCRdb stores in-frame clones only, minus some. The table includes some 700,000 clones, approximately 90% detected once. The same sample was also used in a study of human thymus T cells.

The sequenced sample was thymocytes. These receptors all come from a boy in the first two years of life with a congenital heart defect.

The chain couples TRBV5-8 to TRBJ2-1; TRBD2 matches 13 bases. Trimming cost V 4 bases and J 3 bases; bases outside gene matches: 10. This CDR3 is built from 18 residues. CDR1 and CDR2 (germline): SGHTS, YDEGEE. The CDR3 nucleotides are TGTGCCAGCAGCCCAACTGGACTAGCGGGAGTTAGCTACAATGAGCAGTTCTTC. Encoded protein: CASSPTGLAGVSYNEQFF. Full variable domain (outside the CDR3, taken from reference TRBV5-8 and TRBJ2-1): EAGVTQSPTHLIKTRGQQATLRCSPISGHTSVYWYQQALGLGLQFLLWYDEGEERNRGNFPPRFSGRQFPNYSSELNVNALELEDSALYLCASSPTGLAGVSYNEQFFGPGTRLTVL.

The gene calls are TRBV28 and TRBJ2-6, with 8 bases lining up with TRBD2. This CDR3 is built from 20 residues. With 2 bases clipped from V and 0 bases from J, the junction kept 12 bases outside the gene matches. The germline CDR1 and CDR2 sequences are MDHEN and SYDVKM. The CDR3 bases are TGTGCCAGCAGTTTAGGGGCCCCCAGCGGGGGAGTCTCTGGGGCCAACGTCCTGACTTTC. Translation gives CASSLGAPSGGVSGANVLTF. Full variable domain (remainder filled in from reference TRBV28 and TRBJ2-6): DVKVTQSSRYLVKRTGEKVFLECVQDMDHENMFWYRQDPGLGLRLIYFSYDVKMKEKGDIPEGYSVSREKKERFSLILESASTNQTSMYLCASSLGAPSGGVSGANVLTFGAGSRLTVL.

This chain uses TRBV14 with TRBJ2-1; TRBD2 is a possible D gene (6 bases). The CDR3 is 17 amino acids. Germline V gene sequence: CDR1 SGHDN, CDR2 FVKESK. Trimming took off 1 base at V and 0 bases at J, with 13 bases between the two ends. The CDR3 is CASSQGAGGPSYNEQFF. CDR3 DNA sequence: TGTGCCAGCAGCCAAGGGGCTGGAGGGCCCTCCTACAATGAGCAGTTCTTC.

This clone was picked up a small number of times. V is TRBV11-3 and J is TRBJ2-7; 8 nucleotides line up with TRBD1. After removal of 2 bases from V and 6 bases from J, the junction contained 9 bases not matched to a gene. Germline V gives CDR1 SGHNT, CDR2 YENEEA. There are 15 residues in the CDR3. CDR3 loop: CASSLNGDRLGEQYF. The CDR3 bases are TGTGCCAGCAGCTTAAACGGGGACAGGTTAGGCGAGCAGTACTTC.

This CDR3 reads CASSLRERAPYEQYF. Here the CDR3 DNA reads TGTGCCAGCAGTTTAAGGGAGAGGGCTCCCTACGAGCAGTACTTC. V and J are TRBV27 and TRBJ2-7, with TRBD2 as a possible D gene (5 bases). V lost 2 bases and J 2 bases, leaving 13 bases between the germline ends. The CDR3 loop spans 15 amino acids. Germline loops: CDR1 MNHEY, CDR2 SMNVEV (reference sequence).

CDR3 in amino acids: CASSTVTSGYEQYF. CDR3 DNA: TGTGCCAGCAGCACTGTGACTAGCGGCTACGAGCAGTACTTC. The genes are TRBV11-2 and TRBJ2-7, with TRBD2 matching 9 bases. V was clipped by 5 bases and J by 3 bases; unmatched bases: 5. The germline V gene has CDR1 SGHAT and CDR2 FQNNGV. This CDR3 contains 14 residues.

This chain's CDR3 is CASSKAGGKLFF. Written as DNA, the CDR3 is TGTGCCAGCAGCAAGGCCGGAGGAAAACTGTTTTTT. This chain links TRBV7-8 with TRBJ1-4; no clear D gene. Germline lookup yields CDR1 SGHVS and CDR2 FQNEAQ. Trimming stripped 5 bases from V and 10 bases from J, with 11 bases between. The CDR3 is 12 amino acids.

The V call is TRBV12-5, the J call TRBJ2-7, with D unresolved. V lost 7 bases and J lost 0, with 13 bases in between. Germline CDR1 reads LGHNT; CDR2 reads FRNRAP. The CDR3 consists of 14 residues. The CDR3 spells CASEVAANSYEQYF. In nucleotides, the CDR3 is TGTGCTAGTGAGGTGGCGGCGAACTCCTACGAGCAGTACTTC.

V is TRBV10-1 and J is TRBJ2-5, with TRBD1 identical over 7 bases. This CDR3 region has 15 residues. From germline, CDR1 is WNHNN and CDR2 SYGVQD (reference sequence). Trimming cost V 2 bases and J 3 bases; bases outside gene matches: 6. The CDR3 coding sequence is TGCGCCAGCAGTGAGGGCACAGGGGAAGAAGAGACCCAGTACTTC. Translating gives CASSEGTGEEETQYF.

This rearrangement joins TRBV5-6 to TRBJ2-3, with a tentative D call TRBD2 (5 bases). The germline gives CDR1 SGHDT, CDR2 YYEEEE. Trimming cost V 2 bases and J 4 bases, with 17 bases left between them. The CDR3 sequence is 16 residues long. CDR3 loop: CASSFRSEGVADTQYF. As DNA, the CDR3 is TGTGCCAGCAGCTTCCGTAGTGAGGGAGTAGCAGATACGCAGTATTTT.